These 16 T cell receptor beta chains were sequenced from one sample in a study of T cells in Graves' hyperthyroidism and ophthalmopathy. The TCR beta CDR3 regions underwent amplification using RNA transcripts as the source. In the first-round RT-PCR of the TCR CDR3, the HTBI primer set was used. TCRdb processed the multiplex PCR reads anew with MiXCR; each CDR3 protein has one entry. Of about 400,000 distinct CDR3 sequences in the sample, more than 14% were seen once. Input material: blood. The receptors here all came from a woman aged 30 to 39 with Graves' ophthalmopathy.

The chain recombines TRBV28 with TRBJ1-2; D is uncertain. There are 9 residues in the CDR3. Germline CDR1 MDHEN, CDR2 SYDVKM. This CDR3 is CERMYGYTF. The CDR3, as DNA: TGTGAGAGAATGTATGGCTACACCTTC.

This clonotype was observed at least ten times. The chain is built from TRBV7-2 and TRBJ2-1; D perhaps matches TRBD2 (6 bases). Trimming stripped 1 base from V and 5 bases from J, with 12 bases between. This CDR3 has 15 residues. The germline V gene encodes CDR1 SGHTA and CDR2 FQGNSA. CDR3 bases: TGTGCCAGCAGCTTAGGGGCTAGCGCCAACAATGAGCAGTTCTTC. This sequence encodes CASSLGASANNEQFF.

CDR3 sequence (DNA): TGTGCCAGCAGTTTATTTCGGGGGCTTGGGGCCAACGTCCTGACTTTC. Translating it yields CASSLFRGLGANVLTF. The V and J genes are TRBV28 and TRBJ2-6; D is tentatively TRBD1 or TRBD2 (6 bases each). This CDR3 is built from 16 residues. Trimming cost V 1 base and J 3 bases, with 10 bases left between them. Germline-derived CDR1 and CDR2 are MDHEN and SYDVKM.

The sample holds a few counts of this clonotype. The rearrangement links TRBV7-2 to TRBJ2-3; D gene unclear. This CDR3 has 14 amino acids. In germline, CDR1 is SGHTA, CDR2 FQGNSA. Trimming shortened V by 2 bases and J by 10 bases, and 16 bases separated the two germline ends. The CDR3 nucleotides are TGTGCCAGCAGCTTAATCTTGTCCGAGCGAGCGCAGTATTTT. This encodes CASSLILSERAQYF.

This clonotype was picked up many times. The chain uses TRBV3-1 and TRBJ2-5, with 7 bases fitting TRBD2. The CDR3 contains 16 residues. Germline CDR1 reads LGHDT; CDR2 reads YNNKEL (reference sequence). V gave up 4 bases and J gave up 1 base; unmatched junction bases: 9. The CDR3 here is CASSPLGGSVQETQYF. DNA of the CDR3: TGTGCCAGCAGCCCGCTCGGGGGGTCAGTCCAAGAGACCCAGTACTTC.

This clonotype was recorded at least ten times. J is TRBJ2-3 and V is TRBV5-6; D gene ambiguous. V was pared by 8 bases and J by 3 bases, with 13 bases between. The length of the CDR3 is 13 residues. The V gene's germline CDR1 is SGHDT and CDR2 YYEEEE. In DNA form, the CDR3 reads TGTGCCAGTTCCGGCCTTGGGACAGATACGCAGTATTTT. It specifies CASSGLGTDTQYF.

This clonotype was seen at least ten times. This chain's CDR3 is CATHPGQGDEQFF. For the CDR3, the DNA is TGTGCCACACATCCGGGACAGGGGGATGAGCAGTTCTTC. This sequence joins TRBV12-3 or TRBV12-4 and TRBJ2-1, with 11 bases fitting TRBD1. After removal of 10 bases from V and 8 bases from J, the junction contained 7 bases not matched to a gene. This CDR3 region has 13 residues.

As regards this clonotype: This sequence may be a read error, since a much larger clone differs from it by one base. This is likely a read error, given that the CDR3 carries no conserved phenylalanine or tryptophan at its end. CDR3 nucleotide sequence: TGTGCCAGCACACAAGACAGCAATCAGCCCCAGCATCTT. This encodes CASTQDSNQPQHL. This chain connects TRBV2 to TRBJ1-5; D is unresolved. This CDR3 comprises 13 residues. V lost 7 bases and J lost 1, with 8 bases in between. CDR1 is SNHLY, CDR2 FYNNEI, per germline.

This clonotype has at least ten counts. The V call is TRBV5-1, the J call TRBJ1-4; the D gene is possibly TRBD1 (6 bases). V lost 4 bases and J 3 bases, leaving 10 bases between the germline ends. CDR3 length: 14 amino acids. Looked up from germline, CDR1 is SGHRS and CDR2 is YFSETQ. The CDR3 DNA is TGCGCCAGCAGCCTCGGACAGTCTAATGAAAAACTGTTTTTT. The encoded protein is CASSLGQSNEKLFF. The full variable domain, with the rest looked up from reference TRBV5-1 and TRBJ1-4, is KAGVTQTPRYLIKTRGQQVTLSCSPISGHRSVSWYQQTPGQGLQFLFEYFSETQRNKGNFPGRFSGRQFSNSRSEMNVSTLELGDSALYLCASSLGQSNEKLFFGSGTQLSVL.

Note on this clonotype: With a much larger clone just one base away, this may be a read error. The chain carries TRBV2 and TRBJ2-1; TRBD2 agrees at 8 bases. The CDR3 contains 11 residues. Trimming at V came to 5 bases and at J to 15 bases, leaving 6 bases not matched to a gene. Germline V gives CDR1 SNHLY, CDR2 FYNNEI. This CDR3 reads CASSYGRAGFF. CDR3 nucleotide sequence: TGTGCCAGCAGTTACGGGAGGGCAGGGTTCTTC.

This clonotype was observed many times. V gene TRBV20-1 combines with J gene TRBJ2-5, with 8 bases fitting TRBD2. Germline loops: CDR1 DFQATT, CDR2 SNEGSKA (reference sequence). V was clipped by 6 bases and J by 4 bases; unmatched bases: 13. This CDR3 has 15 amino acids. The CDR3 loop reads CSASTPTSGRETQYF. The CDR3 coding sequence is TGCAGTGCCTCCACACCAACTAGCGGACGAGAGACCCAGTACTTC.

There are many counts of this clonotype. V is TRBV20-1 and J is TRBJ1-4; 8 nucleotides match TRBD1. Germline V gene lookup returns CDR1 DFQATT and CDR2 SNEGSKA (reference sequence). Unmatched junction bases numbered 8, after V lost 6 bases and J lost 8 bases. CDR3 length: 13 amino acids. This chain's CDR3 is CSATGTGVEKLFF. The CDR3 bases are TGCAGTGCAACCGGGACAGGAGTCGAAAAACTGTTTTTT.

This clonotype was seen many times. The rearrangement joins TRBV6-1 to TRBJ1-2; 8 positions agree with TRBD1. V lost 6 bases to trimming and J lost 7 bases; unmatched junction nucleotides: 4. CDR3 length: 12 residues. CDR1 and CDR2 from the germline V gene are MNHNS and SASEGT. In DNA, the CDR3 is TGTGCCAGCAGAACAGGACAGGGTGGCTACACCTTC. Translated, it gives CASRTGQGGYTF.

Ten or more counts support this clonotype. The rearrangement uses TRBV5-6 and TRBJ1-3, with D perhaps TRBD1 (5 bases). The germline V gene encodes CDR1 SGHDT and CDR2 YYEEEE. This CDR3 comprises 15 residues. V was trimmed by 1 base and J by 0 bases, leaving 8 bases between them. CDR3 region: CASSLTGDSGNTIYF. The CDR3 region has the DNA TGTGCCAGCAGCTTGACAGGTGACTCTGGAAACACCATATATTTT.

This clonotype was seen only a few times. This chain links TRBV20-1 with TRBJ1-6; TRBD1 is a possible D gene (6 bases). Germline V CDR1 and CDR2: DFQATT, SNEGSKA (reference sequence). Trimming cost V 2 bases and J 2 bases, with 19 bases left between them. This CDR3 spans 18 amino acids. CDR3 region: CSARNRGGLSAYNSPLHF. As DNA, the CDR3 is TGCAGTGCTAGAAACCGCGGGGGCCTGTCTGCCTATAATTCACCCCTCCACTTT.

Concerning this clonotype: A much larger clone lies a single base off, so this may be a read error. The J gene is TRBJ1-6, the V gene TRBV20-1, with D perhaps TRBD1 (5 bases). This CDR3 comprises 13 residues. CDR1 and CDR2 from the germline V gene are DFQATT and SNEGSKA (reference sequence). The DNA of the CDR3 is TGCAGTGCTAGACGGCAGGGAGGATCACCCCTCCGCTTT. Translating gives CSARRQGGSPLRF.